Listed below are T cell receptor beta chains from one sample, sequenced in a study of OX40 agonist ivuxolimab in advanced cancers. The protocol was immunoSEQ multiplex PCR, while the TCRdb copy is restricted to in-frame clones and leaves out a portion. The sample has roughly 80,000 clones, around 82% seen once. The sample here was CD4+ or CD8+ T cells sorted from blood, taken in a trial of the OX40 agonist ivuxolimab. These receptors all come from an adult with an advanced solid tumor such as melanoma, head and neck, liver or kidney cancer. Both conserved end residues are trimmed from each CDR3.

j_gene	v_gene	CDR3aa
TRBJ2-7	TRBV19	ASSKDGQGRNEQY
TRBJ2-7	TRBV2	ASSEAQGNSYEQY
TRBJ2-1	TRBV11-1	ASSRRTGGSYSYNEQF
-	TRBV29-1	SAGKTSGVNLYEQY
TRBJ1-1	TRBV5-1	ASSLIANTEAF
TRBJ1-2	TRBV7-9	ASSLRGNYGYT
TRBJ1-2	TRBV5-4	ASSQGPGTDEFWGYT
TRBJ2-2	TRBV6-1	ASGRGAGWTGELF
TRBJ1-2	TRBV14	ASSPSSYGYT
TRBJ1-5	TRBV18	ASSPDRGGNQPQH
TRBJ2-2	TRBV19	ASSSGVSTGELF
TRBJ2-3	TRBV2	ASSGGRTDTQY
TRBJ1-4	TRBV5-1	ASSPGTPTNEKLF
TRBJ1-4	TRBV11-2	ASSQMYTGTYEKLF
TRBJ1-5	TRBV28	ASSPLTSNQPQH
TRBJ2-5	TRBV11-2	ASGTDFSTETQY
TRBJ1-6	TRBV5-1	ASSLVTGGSPLH
TRBJ2-7	TRBV5-1	ASSLSPGGSYEQY
TRBJ2-1	TRBV7-3	ASSPSGGDMPTYNEQF
TRBJ1-2	TRBV6-1	ASSESGGWTGYT
TRBJ2-7	TRBV4-1	ASSQVQSYEQY
TRBJ2-2	TRBV5-6	ASSLAFDGAGELF
TRBJ1-5	TRBV12-2	ASRLERGGNQPQH